This is a list of T cell receptor beta chains from one sample in a study of blood T cell repertoires in COVID-19. Data came from immunoSEQ multiplex PCR; TCRdb stores just in-frame clones and leaves some out. The repertoire holds approximately 210,000 clones, with just over 90% as singletons. The material sequenced was peripheral blood. Receptors originate from a man aged 25-45 years with acute or convalescent COVID-19. The CDR3 runs from the conserved cysteine through the conserved F or W. A D gene is named only where the DNA matches it firmly. Expanded clones are given a class, and other clones once, few, many or no size at all.

TRBD1,TRBJ1-5,TRBV19,few,TGTGCCAGTATAGGGACAGGGTTTTTTGGGGCCCAGCATTTT,CASIGTGFFGAQHF
NA,TRBJ2-1,TRBV5-8,NA,TGTGCCAGCAGCTTGGTCCAGCGATACAATGAGCAGTTCTTC,CASSLVQRYNEQFF
NA,TRBJ1-1,TRBV4-1,NA,TGCGCCAGCAAAGTGGCGCAGGGGCGTCCTGAAGCTTTCTTT,CASKVAQGRPEAFF
TRBD1,TRBJ2-1,TRBV12-5,once,TGTGCTAGTGGCGTTGCGGGACAGGGGGCGAATGAGCAGTTCTTC,CASGVAGQGANEQFF
TRBD1,TRBJ2-2,TRBV15,NA,TGTGCCACCAGCAGAGCACAGGGGCAGATCGGGGAGCTGTTTTTT,CATSRAQGQIGELFF
TRBD1,TRBJ1-1,TRBV5-1,NA,TGCGCCAGCACCGAAGACAGGGGGAACACTGAAGCTTTCTTT,CASTEDRGNTEAFF
TRBD1,TRBJ1-6,TRBV28,once,TGTGCCAGCATGCCGGGACAGAATTCACCCCTCCACTTT,CASMPGQNSPLHF
NA,TRBJ1-6,TRBV14,NA,TGTGCCAGCAGGCGGCAGGGAAATTCACCCCTCCACTTT,CASRRQGNSPLHF
TRBD1,TRBJ2-7,TRBV19,NA,TGTGCCAGTAGTATAGGAGGGACAGGGTCTTTCGAGCAGTACTTC,CASSIGGTGSFEQYF
TRBD2,TRBJ2-4,TRBV2,NA,TGTGCCAGTCGACTAGCGGGAGGGGCCAAAAACATTCAGTACTTC,CASRLAGGAKNIQYF
TRBD1,TRBJ2-7,TRBV15,NA,TGTGCCACCAAAGAAACCGACCGGACAGGGGGCGAGGAGCAGTACTTC,CATKETDRTGGEEQYF
NA,TRBJ1-3,TRBV6-6,NA,TGTGCCAGCGAGTCGTTAGGGGTTGGCGGAAACACCATATATTTT,CASESLGVGGNTIYF
TRBD1,TRBJ2-2,TRBV30,once,TGTGCCTGGATCAAGAGAGGACAGGACACCGGGGAGCTGTTTTTT,CAWIKRGQDTGELFF
NA,TRBJ1-1,TRBV4-2,NA,TGTGCCAGCAGCCAAGAAGGAACTCGGGGGGGGAGATCTGAAGCTTTCTTT,CASSQEGTRGGRSEAFF
NA,TRBJ1-3,TRBV28,once,TGTGCCAGCAGTTTACCGGGGGGGACTGGAAACACCATATATTTT,CASSLPGGTGNTIYF
NA,TRBJ2-5,TRBV5-1,NA,TGCGCCAGCAGCTTGGCCGCCGGGACCCGGGGGGAGACCCAGTACTTC,CASSLAAGTRGETQYF
TRBD2,TRBJ2-1,TRBV11-1,NA,TGTGCCAGCACCCCGGGACTAGCGAACAATGAGCAGTTCTTC,CASTPGLANNEQFF
TRBD1,TRBJ1-1,TRBV6-5,NA,TGTGCCAGCAGACCCAGACAGGGTATGAACACTGAAGCTTTCTTT,CASRPRQGMNTEAFF
TRBD2,TRBJ2-7,TRBV28,NA,TGTGCCAGCAGTTTTCCGGGACTAGCGGTTTACGAGCAGTACTTC,CASSFPGLAVYEQYF
TRBD2,TRBJ2-4,TRBV20-1,NA,TGCAGTGCTAGTCCCGGACTAGCGGCCGGAGCCAAAAACATTCAGTACTTC,CSASPGLAAGAKNIQYF
NA,TRBJ2-1,TRBV28,NA,TGTGCCAGCAGTTTAGCTGGACAGCACAATGAGCAGTTCTTC,CASSLAGQHNEQFF
TRBD1,TRBJ1-5,TRBV5-8,few,TGTGCCAGCAGCTGGCAGGGGGCTAGCAATCAGCCCCAGCATTTT,CASSWQGASNQPQHF
NA,TRBJ1-1,TRBV7-2,NA,TGTGCCAGCAGCTTAGCAGGCAGGATGAACACTGAAGCTTTCTTT,CASSLAGRMNTEAFF
TRBD2,TRBJ2-2,TRBV18,NA,TGTGCCAGCTCTCCTCGTAACATGGGACTAGCGTACACCGGGGAGCTGTTTTTT,CASSPRNMGLAYTGELFF
TRBD2,TRBJ2-1,TRBV5-1,NA,TGCGCCAGCAGTTCCCGGACTAGCGGCGGCGCAGAACAGTTCTTC,CASSSRTSGGAEQFF
NA,TRBJ2-1,TRBV29-1,NA,TGCAGCGTTGTTTGGCAGGCTTACTACAATGAGCAGTTCTTC,CSVVWQAYYNEQFF
TRBD2,TRBJ2-1,TRBV2,NA,TGTGCCAGTCTCCCTTCAGACTGGAGCGGGGGGGCGCAGTTCTTC,CASLPSDWSGGAQFF
NA,TRBJ2-5,TRBV18,NA,TGTGCCAGCTCACCCACAGGGAGTGAGACCCAGTACTTC,CASSPTGSETQYF
TRBD1,TRBJ2-2,TRBV9,NA,TGTGCCAGCAGCGTCAGGACAGGGGGCACCGGGGAGCTGTTTTTT,CASSVRTGGTGELFF
TRBD2,TRBJ2-1,TRBV4-2,NA,TGTGCCAGCAGCCCCCCACTAGCGGGAGACTACTACAATGAGCAGTTCTTC,CASSPPLAGDYYNEQFF
NA,TRBJ2-6,TRBV3-1/TRBV3-2,NA,TGTGCCAGCAGCCAAGGGCCAGTCTCTGGGGCCAACGTCCTGACTTTC,CASSQGPVSGANVLTF
NA,TRBJ1-1,TRBV9,NA,TGTGCCAGCAGCGACCCGCCCCGCGGGGGCTCTGAAGCTTTCTTT,CASSDPPRGGSEAFF
NA,TRBJ2-7,TRBV28,NA,TGTGCCAGCAGCAAGAGGGTACCCTACGAGCAGTACTTC,CASSKRVPYEQYF
TRBD2,TRBJ2-3,TRBV6-4,NA,TGTGCCAGCAGTGACTCGGCGGGGGTGGCAGATACGCAGTATTTT,CASSDSAGVADTQYF
NA,TRBJ2-2,TRBV2,NA,TGTGCCAGCAGTGGGTGGGTCAGGGGCCTAACCGGGGAGCTGTTTTTT,CASSGWVRGLTGELFF
TRBD2,TRBJ2-7,TRBV2,NA,TGTGCCAGCACCTCTGGACTAGTAGTATCCCACGAGCAGTACTTC,CASTSGLVVSHEQYF
TRBD1,TRBJ2-7,TRBV7-2,NA,TGTGCCAGCAGCCCCATCCGGGACAGCTCCTACGAGCAGTACTTC,CASSPIRDSSYEQYF
NA,TRBJ2-3,TRBV6-5,NA,TGTGCCAGCAGCCCGGACAGGAGGGGCCCAGATACGCAGTATTTT,CASSPDRRGPDTQYF
NA,TRBJ1-2,TRBV6-1,NA,TGTGCCAGCAGTGAACCCAGGCCCATTAGGGGCACCTTC,CASSEPRPIRGTF
TRBD1,TRBJ2-7,TRBV28,NA,TGTGCCAGCAGACCGGGACAGTCCTACGAGCAGTACTTC,CASRPGQSYEQYF